This T cell receptor beta chain was documented in a study of T cell changes during pregnancy in multiple sclerosis. TCRdb keeps only in-frame clones here, not all; method: immunoSEQ multiplex PCR. Found here are 18,000 or so clones, 89% of them singletons; the top ten hold around 8%. Germline assignment: CDR1 SEHNR and CDR2 FQNEAQ (reference sequence). The ends were cut back, 5 bases at V and 5 bases at J, with 13 bases in the middle. There are 13 residues in the CDR3. By sample fraction, this clone is medium-sized (0.01 to 0.1%). The input for sequencing was CD8+ T cells from peripheral blood mononuclear cells, taken in the second trimester of pregnancy. The chain employs TRBV7-9 and TRBJ2-7; possibly TRBD2 for D (6 bases). The sequence was collected from a female donor in good health, enrolled as a control in a pregnancy study. The DNA of the CDR3 is TGTGCCAGCAGCACGGGACTTTACAACGAGCAGTACTTC. Translating it yields CASSTGLYNEQYF.